This T cell receptor (beta chain) was sequenced during a study of technical replicates of blood from a few donors. With 4 bases removed from V and 1 base from J, the gap between germline ends came to 8 bases. The CDR3 sequence is 13 residues long. Germline V CDR1 and CDR2: SQVTM, ANQGSEA. Repertoires were generated with immunoSEQ multiplex PCR, while TCRdb's copy carries only in-frame clones and drops some. The sample includes around 53,000 clones, roughly nine tenths seen only once; the top ten take about 3.8%. What was sequenced was PBMCs. The sequence derives from a human donor in good health. Some clones in this sample may be carry-over from other donors' samples. The J gene is TRBJ2-4, the V gene TRBV29-1; D is unresolved. The CDR3 sequence is CSVAAGAKNIQYF. Written as DNA, the CDR3 is TGCAGCGTTGCGGCCGGGGCCAAAAACATTCAGTACTTC.